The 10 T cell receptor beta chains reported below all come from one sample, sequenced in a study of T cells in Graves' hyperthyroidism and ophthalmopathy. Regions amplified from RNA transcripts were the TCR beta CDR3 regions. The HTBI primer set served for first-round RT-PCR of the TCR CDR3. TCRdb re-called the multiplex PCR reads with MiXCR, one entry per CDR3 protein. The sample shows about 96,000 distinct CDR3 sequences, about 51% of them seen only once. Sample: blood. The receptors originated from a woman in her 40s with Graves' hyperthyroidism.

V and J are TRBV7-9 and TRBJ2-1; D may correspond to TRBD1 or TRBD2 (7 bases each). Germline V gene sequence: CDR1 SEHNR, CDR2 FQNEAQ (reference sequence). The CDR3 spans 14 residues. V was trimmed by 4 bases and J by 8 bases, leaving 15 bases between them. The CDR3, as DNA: TGTGCCAGCAGCTCGGGCCAGGGGGGGCATGAGCAGTTCTTC. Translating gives CASSSGQGGHEQFF.

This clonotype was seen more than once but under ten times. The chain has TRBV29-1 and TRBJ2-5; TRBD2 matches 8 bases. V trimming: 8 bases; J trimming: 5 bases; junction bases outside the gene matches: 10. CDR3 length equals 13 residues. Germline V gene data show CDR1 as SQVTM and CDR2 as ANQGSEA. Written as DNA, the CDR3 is TGCAGCTCCGGGACTAGTTTTCGGGAGACCCAGTACTTC. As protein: CSSGTSFRETQYF.

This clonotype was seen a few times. CDR3 residues: CASSLDQSGRGTDTQYF. In DNA form, the CDR3 reads TGTGCCAGTAGTTTGGATCAGAGCGGGAGAGGCACAGATACGCAGTATTTT. V and J are TRBV19 and TRBJ2-3, with 8 bases matching TRBD2. This CDR3 spans 17 amino acids. Looked up from germline, CDR1 is LNHDA and CDR2 is SQIVND (reference sequence). Unmatched junction bases numbered 11, after V lost 5 bases and J lost 1 base.

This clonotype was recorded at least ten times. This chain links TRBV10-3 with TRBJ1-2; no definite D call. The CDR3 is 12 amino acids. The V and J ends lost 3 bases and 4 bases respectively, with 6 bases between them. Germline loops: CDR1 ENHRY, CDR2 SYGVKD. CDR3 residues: CAISDEGYGYTF. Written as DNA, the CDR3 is TGTGCCATCAGTGACGAGGGCTATGGCTACACCTTC.

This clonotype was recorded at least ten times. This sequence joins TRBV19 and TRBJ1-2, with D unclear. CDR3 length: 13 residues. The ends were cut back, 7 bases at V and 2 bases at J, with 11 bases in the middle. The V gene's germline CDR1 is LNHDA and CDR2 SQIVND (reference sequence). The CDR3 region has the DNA TGTGCCAGTACCTGGAGGTCGAACTATGGCTACACCTTC. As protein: CASTWRSNYGYTF.

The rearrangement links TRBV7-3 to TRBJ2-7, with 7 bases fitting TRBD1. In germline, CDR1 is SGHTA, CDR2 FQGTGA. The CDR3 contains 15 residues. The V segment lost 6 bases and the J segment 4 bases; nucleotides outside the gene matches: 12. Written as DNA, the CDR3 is TGTGCCAGCAGTCCGGACAGGATCCCCCTGTACGAGCAGTACTTC. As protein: CASSPDRIPLYEQYF.

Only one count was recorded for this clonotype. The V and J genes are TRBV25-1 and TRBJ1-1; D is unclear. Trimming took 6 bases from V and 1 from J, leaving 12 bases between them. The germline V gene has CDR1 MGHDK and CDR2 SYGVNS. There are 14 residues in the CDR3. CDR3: CASRGIGPNTEAFF. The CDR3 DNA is TGTGCCAGCAGGGGAATTGGTCCGAACACTGAAGCTTTCTTT.

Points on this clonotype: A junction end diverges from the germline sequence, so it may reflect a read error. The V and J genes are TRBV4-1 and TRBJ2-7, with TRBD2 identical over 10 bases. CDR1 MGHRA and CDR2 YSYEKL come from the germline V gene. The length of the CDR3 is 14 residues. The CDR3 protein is CASSQASGSHEQYF. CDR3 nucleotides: TGTGCCAGCAGCCAAGCTAGCGGGAGTCACGAGCAGTACTTC.

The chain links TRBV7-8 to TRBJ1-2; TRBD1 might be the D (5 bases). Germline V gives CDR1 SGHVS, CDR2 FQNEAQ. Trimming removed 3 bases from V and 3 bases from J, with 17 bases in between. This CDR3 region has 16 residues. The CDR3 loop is CASSFLGTEQYYGYTF. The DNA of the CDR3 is TGTGCCAGCAGCTTCTTAGGGACCGAGCAGTACTATGGCTACACCTTC.

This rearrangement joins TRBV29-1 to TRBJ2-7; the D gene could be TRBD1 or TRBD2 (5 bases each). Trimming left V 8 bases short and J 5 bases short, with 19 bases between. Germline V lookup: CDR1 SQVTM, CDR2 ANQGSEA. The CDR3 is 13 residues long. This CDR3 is CSFRDGVGNEQYF. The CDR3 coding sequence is TGCAGCTTCCGGGACGGCGTAGGGAACGAGCAGTACTTC.